The 24 T cell receptor beta chains below come from one sample, sequenced in a study of shared clonotypes between healthy human individuals. The assay was immunoSEQ multiplex PCR, and TCRdb's table has in-frame clones only and misses some. Of about 2.4 million clones listed, 93% are singletons. What was sequenced was naive CD4+ T cells from PBMCs. Subset here: CD45RA+ positively selected. Source of these receptors: a man younger than 30 in good health. Some clones in this sample may be carry-over from other donors' samples.

A note on this clone: Other nucleotide sequences in the sample specify the same CDR3. The rearrangement links TRBV7-6 to TRBJ1-4; D call uncertain. The CDR3 is 16 residues long. Between the trimmed V and J ends, which lost 1 base and 0 bases, there was a span of 9 bases. Germline CDR1 SGHVS, CDR2 FNYEAQ. The CDR3 here is CASSLVSGSTNEKLFF. CDR3 DNA sequence: TGTGCCAGCAGCTTAGTTAGTGGATCAACTAATGAAAAACTGTTTTTT. The complete variable domain, with remaining parts taken from reference TRBV7-6 and TRBJ1-4, reads GAGVSQSPRYKVTKRGQDVALRCDPISGHVSLYWYRQALGQGPEFLTYFNYEAQQDKSGLPNDRFSAERPEGSISTLTIQRTEQRDSAMYRCASSLVSGSTNEKLFFGSGTQLSVL.

The chain is built from TRBV7-9 and TRBJ2-1, with TRBD2 identical over 10 bases. This CDR3 has 16 residues. CDR1 and CDR2 from the germline V gene are SEHNR and FQNEAQ (reference sequence). The V gene end was trimmed by 5 bases and the J gene end by 9 bases; junction bases not matched to a gene: 13. Here the CDR3 reads CASSADWTSGPSEQFF. CDR3 nucleotides: TGTGCCAGCAGCGCCGACTGGACTAGCGGCCCCTCTGAGCAGTTCTTC.

V usage is TRBV6-5 and J usage is TRBJ1-1; 7 bases are shared with TRBD1. With 6 bases clipped from V and 4 bases from J, the junction kept 8 bases outside the gene matches. The CDR3 runs to 14 residues. The germline V gene has CDR1 MNHEY and CDR2 SVGAGI. CDR3 protein: CASRSLGGVTEAFF. DNA of the CDR3: TGTGCCAGCAGGTCTTTAGGGGGCGTCACTGAAGCTTTCTTT.

The chain has TRBV30 and TRBJ2-1; D not certain. The germline V gene has CDR1 GTSNPN and CDR2 SVGIG (reference sequence). The CDR3 length is 14 residues. The germline V and J ends were trimmed by 4 bases and 1 base, with 11 bases remaining between them. CDR3 protein: CAWKRDSSYNEQFF. The CDR3 DNA follows: TGTGCCTGGAAAAGGGATTCTTCCTACAATGAGCAGTTCTTC.

The V gene is TRBV7-2, the J gene TRBJ1-4; a weak D match, TRBD1 (5 bases). CDR1 and CDR2 (germline): SGHTA, FQGNSA. The germline V and J ends were trimmed by 7 bases and 2 bases, with 14 bases remaining between them. This CDR3 region has 15 residues. This CDR3 is CASTDGRGTNEKLFF. In DNA, the CDR3 is TGTGCCAGCACCGACGGACGGGGCACTAATGAAAAACTGTTTTTT.

The genes are TRBV10-3 and TRBJ2-3, with D possibly matching TRBD1 (6 bases). CDR3 size: 14 residues. Germline-derived CDR1 and CDR2 are ENHRY and SYGVKD. V lost 2 bases to trimming and J lost 6 bases, with 12 bases between them. CDR3 nucleotide sequence: TGTGCCATCAGTGAGAACCAGGGGAAGGATACGCAGTATTTT. It encodes CAISENQGKDTQYF.

CDR3 region: CASSPTPAAEFNEQFF. The CDR3 region has the DNA TGTGCCAGCAGCCCTACTCCGGCAGCGGAGTTCAATGAGCAGTTCTTC. This sequence joins TRBV7-8 and TRBJ2-1, with D possibly being TRBD2 (5 bases). The ends were cut back, 5 bases at V and 6 bases at J, with 20 bases in the middle. In germline, CDR1 is SGHVS, CDR2 FQNEAQ. This CDR3 spans 16 amino acids.

V usage is TRBV5-4 and J usage is TRBJ2-6; unclear D gene. CDR1 is SGHNT, CDR2 YYREEE, per germline (reference sequence). V shed 2 bases and J shed 0 bases, with 9 bases lying between them. The CDR3 covers 16 residues. The CDR3 DNA reads TGTGCCAGCAGCTTTACTTATGCCTCTGGGGCCAACGTCCTGACTTTC. Protein sequence: CASSFTYASGANVLTF.

The chain recombines TRBV18 with TRBJ1-4; 8 positions agree with TRBD1. Losses at the gene ends were 3 bases for V and 6 bases for J; bases not matched to a gene: 9. The CDR3 runs to 16 residues. Germline loops: CDR1 KGHSH, CDR2 LQKENI. DNA of the CDR3: TGTGCCAGCTCACCCTTCTTGGACAGGGCGGATGAAAAACTGTTTTTT. Translation gives CASSPFLDRADEKLFF.

V usage is TRBV5-1 and J usage is TRBJ1-2; 7 bases are a match to TRBD1. V shed 3 bases and J 3 bases; nucleotides not matched to a gene: 5. In germline, CDR1 is SGHRS, CDR2 YFSETQ. CDR3 length: 14 residues. The CDR3 region has the DNA TGCGCCAGCAGCTCGGGACAGCCGGACTATGGCTACACCTTC. Its translation is CASSSGQPDYGYTF.

The table lists this clone with a count of one. CDR3 nucleotide sequence: TGTGCCAGCAGCCCCAGGGGACAGGCGAACACTGAAGCTTTCTTT. It codes for CASSPRGQANTEAFF. The rearrangement links TRBV28 to TRBJ1-1; 8 positions agree with TRBD1. After removal of 6 bases from V and 1 base from J, the junction contained 7 bases not matched to a gene. The CDR3 has 15 amino acids. Germline V CDR1 and CDR2: MDHEN, SYDVKM.

The chain employs TRBV6-5 and TRBJ2-1; 8 positions agree with TRBD2. The CDR3 is 11 amino acids. CDR1 is MNHEY and CDR2 is SVGAGI in the germline V gene. The junction had 2 bases not matched to a gene; V was cut back by 2 bases and J by 14 bases. The CDR3 nucleotides read TGTGCCAGCAGTTACGGGACTAGTGAGTTCTTC. This sequence encodes CASSYGTSEFF.

The chain carries TRBV10-3 and TRBJ1-1; a possible D gene is TRBD1 (5 bases). V was cut by 6 bases and J by 5 bases, with 16 bases left in between. Germline V gene sequence: CDR1 ENHRY, CDR2 SYGVKD. CDR3 length: 14 amino acids. In DNA form, the CDR3 reads TGTGCCATCAGGCTAGGAGGTTCAGGGACTGAAGCTTTCTTT. Protein product: CAIRLGGSGTEAFF.

This clone was seen just once. The gene calls are TRBV5-1 and TRBJ2-7, with TRBD1 matching 9 bases. Per germline, CDR1 SGHRS and CDR2 YFSETQ. The CDR3 extends over 14 amino acids. Germline trimming cut 5 bases from V and 5 bases from J; bases unmatched to any gene: 8. CDR3 sequence: CASSTGTGIHEQYF. Written as DNA, the CDR3 is TGCGCCAGCAGTACCGGGACAGGGATCCACGAGCAGTACTTC.

The gene calls are TRBV18 and TRBJ1-1, with 8 bases aligning to TRBD1. The length of the CDR3 is 16 residues. The V gene end was trimmed by 4 bases and the J gene end by 4 bases; junction bases not matched to a gene: 11. CDR1 and CDR2 (germline): KGHSH, LQKENI. As DNA, the CDR3 is TGTGCCAGCTCACAGCTACCGACAGGGGCCGGCACTGAAGCTTTCTTT. It specifies CASSQLPTGAGTEAFF.

The chain is built from TRBV5-1 and TRBJ2-2; TRBD1 is a possible D gene (6 bases). The V end lost 4 bases, the J end lost 2 bases, and 12 bases lay between the germline ends. Per germline, CDR1 SGHRS and CDR2 YFSETQ. The CDR3 length is 15 residues. The CDR3 nucleotides are TGCGCCAGCAGCCCAAGGACAGATAACACCGGGGAGCTGTTTTTT. Its translation: CASSPRTDNTGELFF.

The chain combines TRBV11-2 with TRBJ2-7; TRBD1 might be the D (5 bases). CDR3 size: 14 residues. Germline CDR1 SGHAT, CDR2 FQNNGV. Trimming stripped 4 bases from V and 2 bases from J, with 12 bases between. The CDR3 loop is CASSSTTVPYEQYF. The DNA for the CDR3 is TGTGCCAGCAGCTCCACGACAGTCCCCTACGAGCAGTACTTC.

The chain employs TRBV28 and TRBJ2-5, with D unclear. Trimming left V 4 bases short and J 11 bases short, with 11 bases between. Germline V CDR1 and CDR2: MDHEN, SYDVKM. The CDR3 has 11 residues. CDR3 coding DNA: TGTGCCAGCAGTTCCCCCCCTGGGCAGTACTTC. It encodes CASSSPPGQYF.

Comments on this clone: Other nucleotide sequences in the sample specify the same CDR3. This rearrangement joins TRBV2 to TRBJ2-3, with no clear D. CDR1 SNHLY and CDR2 FYNNEI come from the germline V gene. V was pared by 0 bases and J by 4 bases, with 8 bases between. This CDR3 contains 14 residues. The CDR3 nucleotides read TGTGCCAGCAGTGAAGCACGAGGCGCAGATACGCAGTATTTT. This gives the protein CASSEARGADTQYF.

V is TRBV5-1 and J is TRBJ2-5, with D perhaps given as TRBD1 or TRBD2 (5 bases each). Germline V CDR1 and CDR2: SGHRS, YFSETQ. The V end was cut by 4 bases, the J end by 0 bases, with 13 bases between. The CDR3 has 15 residues. DNA for the CDR3: TGCGCCAGCAGCCCCTCGGGACCCCACCAAGAGACCCAGTACTTC. Translation gives CASSPSGPHQETQYF.

V usage is TRBV19 and J usage is TRBJ2-4; 7 bases are a match to TRBD2. The CDR3 spans 14 residues. Germline V gene data show CDR1 as LNHDA and CDR2 as SQIVND (reference sequence). V dropped 7 bases and J dropped 6; count of bases not matched to a gene: 9. This CDR3 is CASTQRGISNIQYF. Written as DNA, the CDR3 is TGTGCCAGTACCCAGCGGGGAATTTCAAACATTCAGTACTTC.

The chain recombines TRBV18 with TRBJ2-3, with 7 bases identical to TRBD2. With V trimmed by 1 base and J by 3 bases, 19 bases remained unmatched. Germline assignment: CDR1 KGHSH and CDR2 LQKENI. This CDR3 contains 20 residues. In DNA, the CDR3 is TGTGCCAGCTCACCACGGAGGTCCCGGGGGGAAGGGTTCGGTACAGATACGCAGTATTTT. Its translation: CASSPRRSRGEGFGTDTQYF.

The chain links TRBV5-1 to TRBJ2-7; tentatively, D is TRBD1 (6 bases). The CDR3 spans 16 residues. Trimming pared 0 bases from V and 2 bases from J, leaving 15 bases between. Per germline, CDR1 SGHRS and CDR2 YFSETQ. The CDR3 region is CASSLASRGITYEQYF. CDR3 sequence (DNA): TGCGCCAGCAGCTTGGCTTCCAGGGGTATCACCTACGAGCAGTACTTC. The whole variable domain, remainder taken from reference TRBV5-1 and TRBJ2-7, is KAGVTQTPRYLIKTRGQQVTLSCSPISGHRSVSWYQQTPGQGLQFLFEYFSETQRNKGNFPGRFSGRQFSNSRSEMNVSTLELGDSALYLCASSLASRGITYEQYFGPGTRLTVT.

J is TRBJ2-5 and V is TRBV20-1; the D gene is possibly TRBD2 (6 bases). The CDR3 sequence is 11 residues long. The germline CDR1 and CDR2 sequences are DFQATT and SNEGSKA (reference sequence). V lost 5 bases and J 11 bases, leaving 15 bases between the germline ends. The CDR3 here is CSAPRRGEQYF. In nucleotides, the CDR3 is TGCAGTGCTCCCAGGCGGGGAGAGCAGTACTTC.